Sequencing of this T cell receptor beta chain was carried out in a study of spatial heterogeneity in lung cancer. Study overall: Fewer alpha-chain than beta-chain sequences were consistently detected.

This CDR3 spans 15 amino acids. V was shortened by 5 bases and J by 2 bases, with 13 bases between the two germline ends. Germline V gene lookup returns CDR1 MNHNY and CDR2 SVGAGI (reference sequence). Study-wide points: Expanded alpha and beta TCR counts within tumors tracked tumor mutation counts.

A distinct unique molecular identifier was carried by each TCR cDNA molecule. TCRdb called the 5' RACE reads again in MiXCR, with one record for every CDR3 protein. The sample lists 9,500 to 14,000 distinct CDR3 sequences, roughly 15% occurring once. Time point indicated: sample taken at primary tumor resection. Donation came from around 77 patients with untreated early-stage non-small cell lung cancer. Whole RNA obtained from tumor, nontumor lung or frozen PBMC underwent sequencing without sorting. This clonotype was detected many times. What it binds is not known. The rearrangement joins TRBV6-6 to TRBJ1-3, with D perhaps TRBD1 (5 bases). This receptor was taken from a male donor with early-stage non-small cell lung cancer. Material: lung tumor tissue, obtained at surgery. The CDR3 protein is CASSKGHFAGNTIYF. The CDR3 DNA is TGTGCCAGCAGTAAAGGACATTTTGCTGGAAACACCATATATTTT.